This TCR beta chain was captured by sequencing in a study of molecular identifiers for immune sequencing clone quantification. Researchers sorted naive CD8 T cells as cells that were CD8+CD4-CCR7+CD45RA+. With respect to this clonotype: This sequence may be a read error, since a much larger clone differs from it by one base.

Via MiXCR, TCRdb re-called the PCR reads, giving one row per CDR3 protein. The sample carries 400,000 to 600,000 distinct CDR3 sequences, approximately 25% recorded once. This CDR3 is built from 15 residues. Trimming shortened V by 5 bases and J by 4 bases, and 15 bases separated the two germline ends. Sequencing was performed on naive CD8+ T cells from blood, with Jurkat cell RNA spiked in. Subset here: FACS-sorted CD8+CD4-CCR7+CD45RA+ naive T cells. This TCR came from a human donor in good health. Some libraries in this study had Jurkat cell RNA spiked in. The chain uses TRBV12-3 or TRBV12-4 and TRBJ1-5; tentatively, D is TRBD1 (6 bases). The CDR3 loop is CASSPGTLRNQPQHF. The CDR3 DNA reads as TGTGCCAGCAGTCCCGGGACACTAAGAAATCAGCCCCAGCATTTT.